Presented here are 22 T cell receptor beta chains from one specimen sequenced in a study of shared clonotypes between healthy human individuals. The protocol was immunoSEQ multiplex PCR, while the TCRdb copy is restricted to in-frame clones and leaves out a portion. The table includes approximately 980,000 clones, approximately 80% detected once. Sequencing was performed on memory CD4+ T cells sorted from blood. Documented subset: CD45RA-negative fraction. Receptor source: a man aged 18 to 29 in good health.

The V gene is TRBV19, the J gene TRBJ2-3; possibly TRBD2 for D (6 bases). This CDR3 comprises 13 residues. The V end was cut by 0 bases, the J end by 6 bases, with 7 bases between. Looked up from germline, CDR1 is LNHDA and CDR2 is SQIVND (reference sequence). The CDR3 DNA sequence: TGTGCCAGTAGTATAGATCGGGGGGATACGCAGTATTTT. Translation gives CASSIDRGDTQYF.

This clone was recorded a few times. The gene calls are TRBV14 and TRBJ2-5; TRBD1 agrees at 8 bases. Germline CDR1 is SGHDN and CDR2 is FVKESK. The ends lost 4 bases at V and 1 base at J; junction bases unmatched: 5. The CDR3 covers 15 residues. CDR3 DNA sequence: TGTGCCAGCAGCCCGCGGACAGGGCGCCAAGAGACCCAGTACTTC. It yields the protein CASSPRTGRQETQYF.

The rearrangement links TRBV2 to TRBJ2-7; weak D call: TRBD1 (6 bases). The CDR3 sequence is 12 residues long. V lost 7 bases and J 7 bases, leaving 14 bases between the germline ends. CDR1 and CDR2 from the germline V gene are SNHLY and FYNNEI. DNA for the CDR3: TGTGCCAGCAAGGGACATGGTTGGGAGCAGTACTTC. Encoded protein: CASKGHGWEQYF.

V usage is TRBV15 and J usage is TRBJ2-7, with D possibly matching TRBD1 (6 bases). From germline, CDR1 is LNHNV and CDR2 YYDKDF (reference sequence). Deletions cut 0 bases from V and 0 bases from J, with 9 bases between. The CDR3 extends over 15 amino acids. CDR3 protein: CATSRDTGSSYEQYF. DNA of the CDR3: TGTGCCACCAGCAGAGATACAGGGAGCTCCTACGAGCAGTACTTC.

This chain uses TRBV6-5 with TRBJ2-3, with TRBD1 matching over 8 bases. Trimming cost V 6 bases and J 8 bases; bases outside gene matches: 4. The germline V gene has CDR1 MNHEY and CDR2 SVGAGI. The CDR3 runs to 12 residues. The CDR3 reads CASRTGDGTQYF. Here the CDR3 DNA reads TGTGCCAGCAGGACAGGGGATGGTACGCAGTATTTT.

This clone was seen a handful of times. The J gene is TRBJ1-6, the V gene TRBV4-1; D ambiguous. V lost 0 bases to trimming and J lost 4 bases, with 10 bases between them. Germline CDR1 is MGHRA and CDR2 is YSYEKL. The CDR3 extends over 16 amino acids. DNA for the CDR3: TGCGCCAGCAGCCAAGAAGTGGGAATGTATAATTCACCCCTCCACTTT. Translated: CASSQEVGMYNSPLHF.

The chain combines TRBV7-2 with TRBJ2-7, with 8 bases lining up with TRBD1. The CDR3 sequence is 16 residues long. With 6 bases clipped from V and 2 bases from J, the junction kept 12 bases outside the gene matches. Germline CDR1 is SGHTA and CDR2 is FQGNSA. The CDR3 reads CASSSNRDRLTYEQYF. CDR3 nucleotides: TGTGCCAGCAGTTCCAACCGGGACAGGTTAACCTACGAGCAGTACTTC.

The chain has TRBV19 and TRBJ1-4; 7 bases agree with TRBD1. This CDR3 has 17 amino acids. Per germline, CDR1 LNHDA and CDR2 SQIVND (reference sequence). The trim removed 4 bases at V and 0 bases at J, leaving 8 bases unmatched. Here the CDR3 reads CASSSPTGAATNEKLFF. CDR3 in DNA: TGTGCCAGTAGTAGTCCTACAGGGGCGGCAACTAATGAAAAACTGTTTTTT.

This chain links TRBV10-2 with TRBJ2-7, with 8 bases matching TRBD1. Per the germline V gene, CDR1 is WSHSY and CDR2 is SAAADI. The CDR3 spans 13 residues. Here the CDR3 DNA reads TGCATCCACCGGACAGGGTCCGCCTACGAGCAGTACTTC. Translated: CIHRTGSAYEQYF.

V gene TRBV11-2 combines with J gene TRBJ2-2; 12 positions match TRBD2. V dropped 1 base and J dropped 7; count of bases not matched to a gene: 13. The length of the CDR3 is 19 residues. Germline V gene sequence: CDR1 SGHAT, CDR2 FQNNGV. The DNA of the CDR3 is TGTGCCAGCAGCTTAGTAGGAGGATACCTAGCGGGAGGGCACGGGGAGCTGTTTTTT. Its translation: CASSLVGGYLAGGHGELFF. The full variable domain, in which reference TRBV11-2 and TRBJ2-2 provide the parts outside the CDR3, is EAGVAQSPRYKIIEKRQSVAFWCNPISGHATLYWYQQILGQGPKLLIQFQNNGVVDDSQLPKDRFSAERLKGVDSTLKIQPAKLEDSAVYLCASSLVGGYLAGGHGELFFGEGSRLTVL.

Notes on this clone: A far larger clone is off by one base, so a read error is likely. Other DNA sequences within the sample encode an identical CDR3. This chain joins TRBV5-4 and TRBJ2-2; D is ambiguous. The CDR3 is made up of 12 amino acids. CDR1 SGHNT and CDR2 YYREEE come from the germline V gene (reference sequence). Trimming removed 2 bases at V and 3 bases at J, with 2 bases between. CDR3 nucleotide sequence: TGTGCCAGCAGCTTCGACACCGGGGAGCTGTTTTTT. This translates into CASSFDTGELFF.

In this sample, this clone turned up once. The chain links TRBV19 to TRBJ2-5; no definite D call. Trimming cost V 1 base and J 5 bases, with 8 bases left between them. Germline V CDR1 and CDR2: LNHDA, SQIVND (reference sequence). The CDR3 is 13 amino acids. The CDR3 sequence is CASSIGSGETQYF. The CDR3 nucleotides are TGTGCCAGTAGTATAGGGTCGGGTGAGACCCAGTACTTC.

This chain uses TRBV2 with TRBJ2-7, with 9 positions matching TRBD2. The V segment lost 10 bases and the J segment 7 bases; nucleotides outside the gene matches: 14. This CDR3 comprises 14 residues. CDR1 and CDR2 (germline): SNHLY, FYNNEI. CDR3: CATRASGIIKEQYF. Written as DNA, the CDR3 is TGTGCCACCAGGGCTAGCGGGATAATTAAGGAGCAGTACTTC.

The table lists this clone with a count of one. CDR3 sequence (DNA): TGTGCCAGCAGATACAGGGAGGGCTACACCTTC. The encoded protein is CASRYREGYTF. The chain employs TRBV6-5 and TRBJ1-2, with D possibly TRBD1 on 6 matching bases. The V and J ends lost 6 bases and 8 bases respectively, with 10 bases between them. CDR1 MNHEY and CDR2 SVGAGI come from the germline V gene. CDR3 length: 11 amino acids.

Only a few counts were recorded for this clone. This chain links TRBV6-6 with TRBJ1-4; TRBD1 aligns across 10 bases. Germline trimming cut 5 bases from V and 5 bases from J; bases unmatched to any gene: 8. The germline gives CDR1 MNHNY, CDR2 SVGAGI (reference sequence). CDR3 length: 16 residues. CDR3 protein: CASSPVPGQGNEKLFF. The CDR3 coding sequence is TGTGCCAGCAGTCCTGTCCCGGGACAGGGGAATGAAAAACTGTTTTTT.

The chain has TRBV5-4 and TRBJ2-3; 11 bases map to TRBD2. CDR3 length: 16 amino acids. Germline CDR1 and CDR2: SGHNT and YYREEE (reference sequence). V dropped 2 bases and J dropped 1; count of bases not matched to a gene: 3. The CDR3 bases are TGTGCCAGCAGCTTCAAACTAGCGGGGGGCACAGATACGCAGTATTTT. As protein: CASSFKLAGGTDTQYF.

The V and J genes are TRBV11-1 and TRBJ1-2; TRBD1 agrees at 7 bases. The CDR3 runs 15 residues. Looked up from germline, CDR1 is SGHAT and CDR2 is FQDESV (reference sequence). V was clipped by 4 bases and J by 8 bases; unmatched bases: 13. The CDR3 spells CASSSETGRTEGYTF. CDR3 DNA sequence: TGTGCCAGCAGCTCAGAGACAGGGCGAACGGAAGGCTACACCTTC. Together with reference TRBV11-1 and TRBJ1-2, the CDR3 gives the full variable domain: EAEVAQSPRYKITEKSQAVAFWCDPISGHATLYWYRQILGQGPELLVQFQDESVVDDSQLPKDRFSAERLKGVDSTLKIQPAELGDSAMYLCASSSETGRTEGYTFGSGTRLTVV.

To note about this clone: In the same sample, other DNA sequences code for this CDR3. The rearrangement links TRBV5-1 to TRBJ2-1; the D gene is possibly TRBD2 (5 bases). CDR3 length: 15 amino acids. In germline, CDR1 is SGHRS, CDR2 YFSETQ. Trimming removed 1 base from V and 0 bases from J, with 8 bases in between. The CDR3 spells CASSLSGSSYNEQFF. CDR3 DNA sequence: TGCGCCAGCAGCTTGAGTGGGAGCTCCTACAATGAGCAGTTCTTC.

V gene TRBV7-2 combines with J gene TRBJ2-5; possible D gene TRBD2, 5 bases. V lost 5 bases and J 3 bases, leaving 19 bases between the germline ends. The CDR3 spans 16 residues. The V gene's germline CDR1 is SGHTA and CDR2 FQGNSA. This CDR3 reads CASSAGKTSGKETQYF. CDR3 DNA: TGTGCCAGCAGCGCCGGAAAAACTAGTGGGAAAGAGACCCAGTACTTC.

This chain joins TRBV27 and TRBJ2-1; D may be TRBD2 (5 bases). Germline CDR1 is MNHEY and CDR2 is SMNVEV (reference sequence). The V end lost 6 bases, the J end lost 8 bases, and 17 bases lay between the germline ends. This CDR3 has 14 amino acids. The CDR3 DNA sequence: TGTGCCAGCAGATTAGGTCCTAGCCTCCATGAGCAGTTCTTC. It specifies CASRLGPSLHEQFF.

V usage is TRBV9 and J usage is TRBJ2-6; D uncertain. This CDR3 contains 15 residues. V was pared by 4 bases and J by 0 bases, with 8 bases between. CDR1 and CDR2 (germline): SGDLS, YYNGEE. CDR3 DNA sequence: TGTGCCAGCAGCCCACTCCTCTCTGGGGCCAACGTCCTGACTTTC. Translating it yields CASSPLLSGANVLTF.

The J gene is TRBJ1-2, the V gene TRBV23-1; no reliable D call. TRBV23-1 falls under the ORF class, with uncertain function. Trimming pared 2 bases from V and 8 bases from J, leaving 33 bases between. The length of the CDR3 is 20 residues. DNA of the CDR3: TGCGCCAGCAGTCAACCGGTGGCAGGTGGTGGAGTGGGGTTTATGTTGGGCTACACCTTC. Its translation: CASSQPVAGGGVGFMLGYTF.